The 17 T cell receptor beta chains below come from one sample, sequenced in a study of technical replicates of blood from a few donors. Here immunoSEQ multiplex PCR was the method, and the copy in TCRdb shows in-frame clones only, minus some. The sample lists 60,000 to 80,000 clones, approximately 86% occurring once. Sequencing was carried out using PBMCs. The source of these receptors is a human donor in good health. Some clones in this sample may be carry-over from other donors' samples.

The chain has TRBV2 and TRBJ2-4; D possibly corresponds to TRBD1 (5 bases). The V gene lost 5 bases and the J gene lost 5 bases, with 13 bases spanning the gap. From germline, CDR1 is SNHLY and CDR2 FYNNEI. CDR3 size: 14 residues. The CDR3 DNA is TGTGCCAGCAGTCCTTACCAGACAGAAAACATTCAGTACTTC. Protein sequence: CASSPYQTENIQYF.

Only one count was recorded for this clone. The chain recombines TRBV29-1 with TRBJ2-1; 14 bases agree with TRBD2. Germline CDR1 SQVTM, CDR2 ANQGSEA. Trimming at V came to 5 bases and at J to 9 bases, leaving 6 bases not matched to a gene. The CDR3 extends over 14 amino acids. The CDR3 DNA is TGCAGCGTTCGTACGACTAGCGGGAGGGCTGAGCAGTTCTTC. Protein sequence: CSVRTTSGRAEQFF.

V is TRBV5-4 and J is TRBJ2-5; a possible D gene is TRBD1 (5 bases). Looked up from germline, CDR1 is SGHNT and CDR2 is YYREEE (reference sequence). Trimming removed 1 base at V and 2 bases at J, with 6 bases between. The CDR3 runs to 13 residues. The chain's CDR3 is CASSLWTQETQYF. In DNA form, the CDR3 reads TGTGCCAGCAGCTTGTGGACACAAGAGACCCAGTACTTC.

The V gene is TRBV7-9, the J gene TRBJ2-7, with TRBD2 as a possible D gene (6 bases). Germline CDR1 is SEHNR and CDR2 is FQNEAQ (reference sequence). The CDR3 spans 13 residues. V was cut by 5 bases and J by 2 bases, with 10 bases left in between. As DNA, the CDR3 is TGTGCCAGCAGCACAGGCGGGGCCTACGAGCAGTACTTC. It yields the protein CASSTGGAYEQYF.

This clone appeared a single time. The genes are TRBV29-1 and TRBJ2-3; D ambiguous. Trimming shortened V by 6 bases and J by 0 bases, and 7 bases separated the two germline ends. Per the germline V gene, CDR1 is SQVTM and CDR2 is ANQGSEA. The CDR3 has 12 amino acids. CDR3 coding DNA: TGCAGCGTGAAGACTAGCACAGATACGCAGTATTTT. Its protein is CSVKTSTDTQYF.

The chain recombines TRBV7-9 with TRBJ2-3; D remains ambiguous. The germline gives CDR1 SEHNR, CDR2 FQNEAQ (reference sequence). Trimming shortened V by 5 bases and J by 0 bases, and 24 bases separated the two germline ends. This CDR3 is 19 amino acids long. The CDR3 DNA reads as TGTGCCAGCAGCCCCGAGGCGAGTCCGACGCACCCAAGCACAGATACGCAGTATTTT. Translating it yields CASSPEASPTHPSTDTQYF.

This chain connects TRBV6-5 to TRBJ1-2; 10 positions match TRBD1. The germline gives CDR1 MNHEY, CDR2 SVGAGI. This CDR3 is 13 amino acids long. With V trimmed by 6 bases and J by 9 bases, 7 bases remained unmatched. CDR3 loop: CASSKTGGASYTF. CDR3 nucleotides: TGTGCCAGCAGCAAGACAGGGGGCGCGAGCTACACCTTC.

The CDR3 loop reads CASSVASGPAEQYF. As DNA, the CDR3 is TGTGCCAGCAGTGTGGCTAGCGGCCCCGCGGAGCAGTACTTC. The J gene is TRBJ2-7, the V gene TRBV2; 7 positions agree with TRBD2. J gave up 7 bases and V 4 bases, and 10 bases lay outside the gene matches. Germline CDR1 and CDR2: SNHLY and FYNNEI. This CDR3 region has 14 residues.

The CDR3 DNA sequence: TGTGCCAGCGGACCGCAGGGGGCGCGGGGTCAGCCCCAGCATTTT. Residues: CASGPQGARGQPQHF. This chain connects TRBV6-5 to TRBJ1-5, with TRBD1 matching 8 bases. The V segment lost 8 bases and the J segment 6 bases; nucleotides outside the gene matches: 12. The CDR3 is 15 residues long. CDR1 MNHEY and CDR2 SVGAGI come from the germline V gene.

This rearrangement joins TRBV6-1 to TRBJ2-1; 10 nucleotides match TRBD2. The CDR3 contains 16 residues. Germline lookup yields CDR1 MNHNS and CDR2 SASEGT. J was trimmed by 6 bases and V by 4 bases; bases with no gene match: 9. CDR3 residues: CASSGSIAGGSNEQFF. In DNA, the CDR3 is TGTGCCAGCAGTGGAAGTATAGCGGGAGGCTCCAATGAGCAGTTCTTC.

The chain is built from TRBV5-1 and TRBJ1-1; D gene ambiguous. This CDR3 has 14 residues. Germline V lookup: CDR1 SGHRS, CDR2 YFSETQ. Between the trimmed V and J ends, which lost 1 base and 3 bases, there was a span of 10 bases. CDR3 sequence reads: CASSLISEDTEAFF. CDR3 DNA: TGCGCCAGCAGCTTGATTAGTGAGGACACTGAAGCTTTCTTT.

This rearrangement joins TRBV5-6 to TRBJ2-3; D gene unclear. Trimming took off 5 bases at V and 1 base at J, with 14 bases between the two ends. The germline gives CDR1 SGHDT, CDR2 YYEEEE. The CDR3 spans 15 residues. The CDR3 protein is CASSSEPRGTDTQYF. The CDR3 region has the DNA TGTGCCAGCAGTTCTGAGCCTCGCGGCACAGATACGCAGTATTTT.

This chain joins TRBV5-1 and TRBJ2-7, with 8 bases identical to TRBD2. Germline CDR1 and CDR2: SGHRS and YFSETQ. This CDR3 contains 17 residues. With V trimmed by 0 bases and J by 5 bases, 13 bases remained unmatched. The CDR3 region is CASSLALGFGRGDEQYF. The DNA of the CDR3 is TGCGCCAGCAGCTTGGCCCTTGGTTTCGGGAGGGGTGACGAGCAGTACTTC. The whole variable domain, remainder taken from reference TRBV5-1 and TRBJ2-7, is KAGVTQTPRYLIKTRGQQVTLSCSPISGHRSVSWYQQTPGQGLQFLFEYFSETQRNKGNFPGRFSGRQFSNSRSEMNVSTLELGDSALYLCASSLALGFGRGDEQYFGPGTRLTVT.

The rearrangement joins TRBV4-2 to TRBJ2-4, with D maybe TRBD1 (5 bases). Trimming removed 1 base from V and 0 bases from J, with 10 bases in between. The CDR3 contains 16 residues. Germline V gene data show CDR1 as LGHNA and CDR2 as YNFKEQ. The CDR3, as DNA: TGTGCCAGCAGCCAAGGACAGAGACTAGCCAAAAACATTCAGTACTTC. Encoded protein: CASSQGQRLAKNIQYF.

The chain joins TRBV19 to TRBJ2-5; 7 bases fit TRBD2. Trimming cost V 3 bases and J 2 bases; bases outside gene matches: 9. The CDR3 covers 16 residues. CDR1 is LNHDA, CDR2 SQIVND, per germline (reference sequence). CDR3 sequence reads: CASSMLSAGPQETQYF. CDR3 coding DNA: TGTGCCAGTAGTATGTTATCAGCGGGGCCTCAAGAGACCCAGTACTTC.

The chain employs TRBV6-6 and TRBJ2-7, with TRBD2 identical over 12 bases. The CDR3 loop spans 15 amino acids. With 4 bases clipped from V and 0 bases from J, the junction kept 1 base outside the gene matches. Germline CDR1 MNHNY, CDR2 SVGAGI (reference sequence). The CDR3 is CASSWTSGASYEQYF. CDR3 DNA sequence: TGTGCCAGCAGTTGGACTAGCGGGGCCTCCTACGAGCAGTACTTC.

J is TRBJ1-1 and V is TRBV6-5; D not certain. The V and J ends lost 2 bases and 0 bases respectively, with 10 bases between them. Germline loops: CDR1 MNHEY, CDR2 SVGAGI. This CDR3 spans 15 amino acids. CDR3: CASSYGPILNTEAFF. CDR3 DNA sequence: TGTGCCAGCAGTTACGGGCCGATCCTGAACACTGAAGCTTTCTTT.